The clone carrying this T cell receptor (beta chain) has only one observation. No antigen is known for it. This record comes from a study of T cells in Graves' hyperthyroidism and ophthalmopathy. The source material, RNA transcripts, was used to amplify TCR beta CDR3 regions. With the HTBI primer set, the TCR CDR3 went through a first round of RT-PCR. TCRdb redid the calling of the multiplex PCR reads with MiXCR, one entry per CDR3 protein. The profile covers 450,000 to 700,000 distinct CDR3 sequences, with roughly 46% appearing a single time and about 8.3% taken by the ten largest. Findings and limits, study-wide: Using 13 V-J features, a model discriminated ophthalmopathy from stable hyperthyroidism.

Trimming shortened V by 4 bases and J by 0 bases, and 15 bases separated the two germline ends. Germline CDR1 reads SGHVS; CDR2 reads FQNEAQ. The CDR3 is made up of 16 amino acids. The chain couples TRBV7-8 to TRBJ1-2; tentatively, D is TRBD1 (5 bases). This receptor was obtained from a woman aged 18-29 years with Graves' hyperthyroidism. The specimen sequenced was peripheral blood or thyroid tissue (not recorded which). CDR3 in amino acids: CASSSEGAGPNYGYTF. CDR3 in DNA: TGTGCCAGCAGCTCGGAAGGGGCGGGCCCTAACTATGGCTACACCTTC.